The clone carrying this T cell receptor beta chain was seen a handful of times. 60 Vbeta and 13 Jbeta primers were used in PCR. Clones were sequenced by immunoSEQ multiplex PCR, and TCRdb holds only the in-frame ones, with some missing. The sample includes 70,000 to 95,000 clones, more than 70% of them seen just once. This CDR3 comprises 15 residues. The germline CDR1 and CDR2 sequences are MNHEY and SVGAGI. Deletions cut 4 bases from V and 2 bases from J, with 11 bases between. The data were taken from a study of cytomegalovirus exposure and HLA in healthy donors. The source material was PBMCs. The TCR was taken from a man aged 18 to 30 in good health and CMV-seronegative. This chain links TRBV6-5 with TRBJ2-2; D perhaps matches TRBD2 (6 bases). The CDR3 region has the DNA TGTGCCAGCAGTTTTACGGGGGATAACACCGGGGAGCTGTTTTTT. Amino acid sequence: CASSFTGDNTGELFF.